This entry describes one TCR beta chain. Its specificity is unknown. In germline, CDR1 is SGHDN, CDR2 FVKESK. The CDR3 runs 15 residues. V lost 4 bases and J lost 5; bases outside the gene matches: 5. The data stem from a study of cytomegalovirus exposure and HLA in healthy donors. Study-wide points: Altogether, more than 150 TCR beta chains were recorded as cytomegalovirus-associated. TCR clusters originating in the first cohort tended to co-occur in the 120 validation repertoires, according to a later analysis. Most TCR sequences were rare, but some public TCRs occurred in many donors.

Assay: immunoSEQ multiplex PCR; the TCRdb copy retains only in-frame clones and omits some. The sample lists around 160,000 clones; around 89% were seen once. The J gene is TRBJ1-4, the V gene TRBV14; TRBD1 matches at 9 bases. This sequence was found in a man aged 18-30 years in good health and CMV-seronegative. Sequenced sample: PBMCs. The CDR3 region is CASSPYRGRNEKLFF. The CDR3 region has the DNA TGTGCCAGCAGCCCATACAGGGGGCGGAATGAAAAACTGTTTTTT.